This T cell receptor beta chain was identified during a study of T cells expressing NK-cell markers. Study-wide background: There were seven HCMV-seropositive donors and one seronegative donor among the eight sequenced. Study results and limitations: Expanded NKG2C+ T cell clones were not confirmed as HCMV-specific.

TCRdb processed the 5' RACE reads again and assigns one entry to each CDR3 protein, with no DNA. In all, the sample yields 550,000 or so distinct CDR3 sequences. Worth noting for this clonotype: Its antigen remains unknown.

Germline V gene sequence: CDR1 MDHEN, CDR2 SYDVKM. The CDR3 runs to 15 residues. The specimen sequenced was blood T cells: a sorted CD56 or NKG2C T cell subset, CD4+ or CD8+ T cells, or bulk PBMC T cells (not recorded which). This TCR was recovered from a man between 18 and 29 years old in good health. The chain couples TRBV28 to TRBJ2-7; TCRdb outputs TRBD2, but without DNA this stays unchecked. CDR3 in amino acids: CASSLLVSGGYEQYF.